This passage covers 29 T cell receptor beta chains from one sample sequenced in a study of blood T cell repertoires in COVID-19 (dated by TCRdb to about 2020). The method was the immunoSEQ multiplex PCR assay. TCRdb obtained this table from immuneACCESS and retained in-frame rearrangements with V and J assigned. These tables miss some clones; where compared with another copy, unresolved V genes account for less than half of the shortfall, and the remainder is unexplained. A total of roughly 240,000 clones appear in this sample, roughly 87% of them only once. The top ten clones comprise just over 2.5% of the sample. Sequences were obtained from PBMCs or T cells enriched from blood (not recorded which). These receptor sequences come from a woman aged 30 to 39 with acute COVID-19.

The chain recombines TRBV5-1 with TRBJ2-5, with a tentative D call TRBD1 (5 bases). Germline V gives CDR1 SGHRS, CDR2 YFSETQ. The germline V and J ends were trimmed by 1 base and 1 base, with 14 bases remaining between them. This CDR3 has 16 amino acids. The CDR3 region has the DNA TGCGCCAGCAGCTTGAGTATCTTGGGGCCCCAAGAGACCCAGTACTTC. Translating gives CASSLSILGPQETQYF.

The J gene is TRBJ1-4, the V gene TRBV5-1, with 9 bases lining up with TRBD1. The V gene's germline CDR1 is SGHRS and CDR2 YFSETQ. This CDR3 is 15 amino acids long. V lost 6 bases to trimming and J lost 8 bases; unmatched junction nucleotides: 11. The CDR3 coding sequence is TGCGCCAGCACCGCCATTTCCGGGACAGGGGAAAAACTGTTTTTT. This translates into CASTAISGTGEKLFF. The full variable domain, with the rest looked up from reference TRBV5-1 and TRBJ1-4, is KAGVTQTPRYLIKTRGQQVTLSCSPISGHRSVSWYQQTPGQGLQFLFEYFSETQRNKGNFPGRFSGRQFSNSRSEMNVSTLELGDSALYLCASTAISGTGEKLFFGSGTQLSVL.

Points on this clone: An end of the junction differs from the germline gene, which may be a read error. This sequence joins TRBV24-1 and TRBJ1-1, with 7 positions matching TRBD1. The germline gives CDR1 KGHDR, CDR2 SFDVKD. This CDR3 has 12 residues. The CDR3 reads CASRGYRTEAFF. The CDR3 nucleotides read TGTGCCTCCAGGGGGTACAGGACTGAAGCTTTCTTT.

The chain couples TRBV12-3 or TRBV12-4 to TRBJ2-3, with D perhaps TRBD2 (6 bases). The CDR3 consists of 13 residues. Trimming took off 1 base at V and 4 bases at J, with 6 bases between the two ends. In nucleotides, the CDR3 is TGTGCCAGCAGTTTAGGGGGGGCAGATACGCAGTATTTT. As protein: CASSLGGADTQYF.

This chain connects TRBV3-1 (or the pseudogene TRBV3-2) to TRBJ2-3; 9 bases are shared with TRBD2. This CDR3 has 16 amino acids. The V gene's germline CDR1 is LGHDT and CDR2 YNNKEL (reference sequence). V shed 3 bases, J shed 3 bases, and the junction held 7 bases outside the gene matches. The CDR3 sequence is CASSQRGLAMTDTQYF. The CDR3 region has the DNA TGTGCCAGCAGCCAGAGGGGACTAGCTATGACAGATACGCAGTATTTT.

The chain is built from TRBV28 and TRBJ1-4, with TRBD1 matching over 9 bases. Germline V gene data show CDR1 as MDHEN and CDR2 as SYDVKM. This CDR3 spans 15 amino acids. V lost 4 bases and J lost 5; bases outside the gene matches: 5. CDR3 region: CASSSSDRGNEKLFF. CDR3 DNA sequence: TGTGCCAGCAGTTCCAGTGACAGGGGGAATGAAAAACTGTTTTTT.

The chain uses TRBV5-8 and TRBJ1-1, with a tentative D call TRBD1 (5 bases). Germline lookup yields CDR1 SGHTS and CDR2 YDEGEE. Trimming shortened V by 0 bases and J by 2 bases, and 11 bases separated the two germline ends. The CDR3 totals 15 residues. The chain's CDR3 is CASSLGTGTNTEAFF. The CDR3 nucleotides read TGTGCCAGCAGCTTGGGAACAGGCACCAACACTGAAGCTTTCTTT. The variable domain in full, completed from reference TRBV5-8 and TRBJ1-1, reads EAGVTQSPTHLIKTRGQQATLRCSPISGHTSVYWYQQALGLGLQFLLWYDEGEERNRGNFPPRFSGRQFPNYSSELNVNALELEDSALYLCASSLGTGTNTEAFFGQGTRLTVV.

About this clone: Other DNA sequences in this specimen translate into the identical CDR3. The rearrangement joins TRBV18 to TRBJ1-1; tentatively, D is TRBD1 (5 bases). Germline CDR1 KGHSH, CDR2 LQKENI. V lost 3 bases and J 0 bases, leaving 8 bases between the germline ends. This CDR3 contains 14 residues. The CDR3 spells CASSPTEMNTEAFF. CDR3 nucleotides: TGTGCCAGCTCACCGACAGAGATGAACACTGAAGCTTTCTTT.

The sample holds a few counts of this clone. V and J are TRBV12-3 or TRBV12-4 and TRBJ1-2; D is unclear. V shed 5 bases and J shed 4 bases, with 11 bases lying between them. This CDR3 is 13 amino acids long. This CDR3 is CASSREMSYGYTF. CDR3 nucleotides: TGTGCCAGCAGTAGGGAGATGTCCTATGGCTACACCTTC.

This clone was seen only a few times. The J gene is TRBJ1-3, the V gene TRBV7-2; the D gene is possibly TRBD1 (5 bases). The length of the CDR3 is 15 residues. Per the germline V gene, CDR1 is SGHTA and CDR2 is FQGNSA. V was shortened by 5 bases and J by 0 bases, with 11 bases between the two germline ends. The CDR3 here is CASSADSSSGNTIYF. The CDR3 region has the DNA TGTGCCAGCAGCGCAGACAGTTCCTCTGGAAACACCATATATTTT.

This sequence joins TRBV5-8 and TRBJ1-5; TRBD1 might be the D (6 bases). Germline V gene lookup returns CDR1 SGHTS and CDR2 YDEGEE. This CDR3 is built from 17 residues. V gave up 1 base and J gave up 7 bases, with 21 bases separating them. This chain's CDR3 is CASSLFQGAGARQPQHF. As DNA, the CDR3 is TGTGCCAGCAGCTTGTTTCAGGGTGCAGGGGCAAGGCAGCCCCAGCATTTT.

The rearrangement links TRBV3-1 (or the pseudogene TRBV3-2) to TRBJ1-6; D unresolved. The CDR3 has 14 residues. In germline, CDR1 is LGHDT, CDR2 YNNKEL (reference sequence). The germline V and J ends were trimmed by 0 bases and 13 bases, with 13 bases remaining between them. The CDR3: CASSQDPQTHPLHF. CDR3 nucleotides: TGTGCCAGCAGCCAAGATCCCCAAACTCACCCCCTCCACTTT.

The V call is TRBV6-1, the J call TRBJ2-1; D might be TRBD2 (6 bases). Germline V gene lookup returns CDR1 MNHNS and CDR2 SASEGT. This CDR3 comprises 16 residues. With 2 bases removed from V and 8 bases from J, the gap between germline ends came to 19 bases. The CDR3 DNA reads TGTGCCAGCAGTGAATCCCTGGGGGGTAGGAGCGATGAGCAGTTCTTC. Translated: CASSESLGGRSDEQFF.

This chain connects TRBV7-8 to TRBJ1-5; D unclear. The germline V gene encodes CDR1 SGHVS and CDR2 FQNEAQ. Trimming shortened V by 0 bases and J by 4 bases, and 10 bases separated the two germline ends. The CDR3 is 15 residues long. In nucleotides, the CDR3 is TGTGCCAGCAGCTTAGCGTTAGAGGGTAATCAGCCCCAGCATTTT. Translating it yields CASSLALEGNQPQHF.

J is TRBJ2-5 and V is TRBV2, with 10 bases fitting TRBD1. The germline V gene has CDR1 SNHLY and CDR2 FYNNEI. The V and J ends lost 3 bases and 4 bases, in that order; junction bases with no gene match: 5. The CDR3 is made up of 15 amino acids. The CDR3 DNA follows: TGTGCCAGCAGTGAGTACCGGACAGGGGGAGAGACCCAGTACTTC. Protein product: CASSEYRTGGETQYF.

The rearrangement links TRBV7-9 to TRBJ2-3; 7 bases line up with TRBD1. The ends lost 4 bases at V and 0 bases at J; junction bases unmatched: 4. The germline V gene encodes CDR1 SEHNR and CDR2 FQNEAQ (reference sequence). This CDR3 has 15 amino acids. The DNA for the CDR3 is TGTGCCAGCAGCTCCCCGGACAGGAGCACAGATACGCAGTATTTT. Protein product: CASSSPDRSTDTQYF.

V is TRBV4-1 and J is TRBJ1-2; possible D gene TRBD1, 6 bases. There are 15 residues in the CDR3. From germline, CDR1 is MGHRA and CDR2 YSYEKL. V gave up 0 bases and J gave up 4 bases, with 12 bases separating them. CDR3 loop: CASSQDFRGIYGYTF. The CDR3 nucleotides are TGCGCCAGCAGCCAAGATTTTAGGGGGATCTATGGCTACACCTTC.

V and J are TRBV10-3 and TRBJ1-1; the D gene is possibly TRBD1 (6 bases). The germline gives CDR1 ENHRY, CDR2 SYGVKD. V lost 7 bases, J lost 3 bases, and 12 bases lay in between. The CDR3 runs to 13 residues. The CDR3 DNA follows: TGTGCCATCATGCAGGGGCTGGACACTGAAGCTTTCTTT. It is translated as CAIMQGLDTEAFF.

The V call is TRBV5-1, the J call TRBJ2-7, with TRBD2 matching over 10 bases. This CDR3 spans 16 amino acids. The junction had 9 bases not matched to a gene; V was cut back by 4 bases and J by 2 bases. The germline V gene has CDR1 SGHRS and CDR2 YFSETQ. CDR3 coding DNA: TGCGCCAGCAGCATTCGTAGCGGGGGGTCCCCCTACGAGCAGTACTTC. It yields the protein CASSIRSGGSPYEQYF.

This chain uses TRBV12-3 or TRBV12-4 with TRBJ2-7; perhaps TRBD2 as D (5 bases). Trimming stripped 6 bases from V and 7 bases from J, with 13 bases between. The CDR3 totals 12 residues. Written as DNA, the CDR3 is TGTGCCAGCAGCGTCGAGGGTTTGGAGCAGTACTTC. It translates to CASSVEGLEQYF.

The rearrangement joins TRBV4-1 to TRBJ2-5; no firm D call. Germline assignment: CDR1 MGHRA and CDR2 YSYEKL. This CDR3 region has 12 residues. V lost 5 bases to trimming and J lost 2 bases, with 6 bases between them. CDR3 sequence: CASSVNQETQYF. The CDR3 coding sequence is TGCGCCAGCAGCGTTAATCAAGAGACCCAGTACTTC.

This chain connects TRBV5-4 to TRBJ1-1; D possibly corresponds to TRBD1 (5 bases). The germline V gene encodes CDR1 SGHNT and CDR2 YYREEE (reference sequence). CDR3 size: 14 residues. V dropped 5 bases and J dropped 3 bases, with 14 bases sitting between them. CDR3 sequence: CASSHLQADTEAFF. For the CDR3, the DNA is TGTGCCAGCAGTCACTTACAGGCTGACACTGAAGCTTTCTTT.

This clone has just one count. The gene calls are TRBV19 and TRBJ1-6, with D uncertain. The ends were cut back, 7 bases at V and 6 bases at J, with 10 bases in the middle. CDR1 LNHDA and CDR2 SQIVND come from the germline V gene (reference sequence). The CDR3 totals 13 residues. Here the CDR3 DNA reads TGTGCCAGTAAAAGAACAGCTAATTCACCCCTCCACTTT. The encoded protein is CASKRTANSPLHF.

The chain carries TRBV12-3 or TRBV12-4 and TRBJ1-3; no clear D gene. This CDR3 is built from 13 residues. The germline V and J ends were trimmed by 6 bases and 0 bases, with 6 bases remaining between them. The CDR3 protein is CASSPLSGNTIYF. As DNA, the CDR3 is TGTGCCAGCAGCCCCCTCTCTGGAAACACCATATATTTT.

The chain has TRBV12-3 or TRBV12-4 and TRBJ2-7, with D maybe TRBD1 (5 bases). This CDR3 is 13 amino acids long. Deletions cut 5 bases from V and 1 base from J, with 9 bases between. The CDR3 reads CASSSRTSYEQYF. The CDR3 bases are TGTGCCAGCAGTAGCAGGACATCCTACGAGCAGTACTTC.

The V and J genes are TRBV6-5 and TRBJ1-1, with a weak D call TRBD1 (5 bases). V lost 1 base and J lost 0, with 9 bases in between. The CDR3 totals 15 residues. The germline V gene encodes CDR1 MNHEY and CDR2 SVGAGI. Here the CDR3 DNA reads TGTGCCAGCAGTTACTTGGCAGGGTTGAACACTGAAGCTTTCTTT. The encoded protein is CASSYLAGLNTEAFF.

The CDR3 DNA follows: TGTGCCAGCAGTTACGTCTTCACAGATACGCAGTATTTT. It encodes CASSYVFTDTQYF. V gene TRBV6-2 or TRBV6-3 combines with J gene TRBJ2-3; D is unresolved. From germline, CDR1 is MNHEY and CDR2 SVGEGT. Deletions cut 2 bases from V and 2 bases from J, with 5 bases between. The CDR3 loop spans 13 amino acids.

The rearrangement joins TRBV6-5 to TRBJ1-5, with D possibly being TRBD1 (5 bases). Per germline, CDR1 MNHEY and CDR2 SVGAGI. This CDR3 comprises 14 residues. With 0 bases removed from V and 5 bases from J, the gap between germline ends came to 8 bases. The CDR3 here is CASSYSLGDQPQHF. Written as DNA, the CDR3 is TGTGCCAGCAGTTACTCGTTAGGGGATCAGCCCCAGCATTTT.

The J gene is TRBJ1-2, the V gene TRBV12-5; 10 positions match TRBD1. Looked up from germline, CDR1 is LGHNT and CDR2 is FRNRAP. Trimming took 6 bases from V and 6 from J; bases not matched to a gene: 4. The CDR3 consists of 13 residues. The DNA of the CDR3 is TGTGCTAGTGGAAAGGGACAGGGGAATGGCTACACCTTC. Protein product: CASGKGQGNGYTF.